This TCR beta chain is from a study of metastatic and nonmetastatic thyroid tumors. Across the whole study: The study looked at repertoires side by side in blood and in tumor or nodule tissue from malignant and benign thyroid patients.

Trimming removed 4 bases from V and 9 bases from J, with 10 bases in between. Germline-derived CDR1 and CDR2 are SGHTA and FQGNSA. CDR3 length: 13 amino acids. This clone is classed as medium-sized. Its specificity is not known. General study points: Patients with malignant thyroid tumors reportedly had significantly higher TCR beta diversity than those with benign nodules, in blood and tumor.

Methods used by the authors: Differences in CDR3 between clinicopathological groups were drawn on to build a classifier intended to discriminate distant-metastatic papillary thyroid cancer patients. TCRdb reassembled clones from the PCR reads with MiXCR. These V and J calls are TCRdb output, not the study's own analysis. In the table there are around 23,000 clones, roughly a quarter of which are singletons. Patients were all untreated before their thyroid surgery. This receptor was identified in a male donor with papillary thyroid cancer or a benign thyroid nodule (not recorded which). Some clones in this sample may be carry-over from other donors' samples. Sequenced material: blood. The chain joins TRBV7-2 to TRBJ1-6; D unclear. CDR3 DNA: TGTGCCAGCAGCTGGGGATACGGTTCACCCCTCCACTTT. Its translation is CASSWGYGSPLHF.